This T cell receptor beta chain is from a study of T cell changes during pregnancy in multiple sclerosis. Assay used: immunoSEQ multiplex PCR; TCRdb lists only in-frame clones, some missing. Of about 15,000 clones listed, 70% to 90% are singletons. V lost 0 bases and J lost 1, with 9 bases in between. This CDR3 region has 16 residues. In germline, CDR1 is MNHEY, CDR2 SVGAGI. J is TRBJ2-2 and V is TRBV6-5; D call uncertain. The TCR sequence derives from a female donor in good health, enrolled as a control in a pregnancy study. The material was CD8+ T cells from peripheral blood mononuclear cells, obtained in the second trimester of pregnancy. The CDR3 is CASSYSMGENTGELFF. In DNA form, the CDR3 reads TGTGCCAGCAGTTACTCGATGGGCGAGAACACCGGGGAGCTGTTTTTT.